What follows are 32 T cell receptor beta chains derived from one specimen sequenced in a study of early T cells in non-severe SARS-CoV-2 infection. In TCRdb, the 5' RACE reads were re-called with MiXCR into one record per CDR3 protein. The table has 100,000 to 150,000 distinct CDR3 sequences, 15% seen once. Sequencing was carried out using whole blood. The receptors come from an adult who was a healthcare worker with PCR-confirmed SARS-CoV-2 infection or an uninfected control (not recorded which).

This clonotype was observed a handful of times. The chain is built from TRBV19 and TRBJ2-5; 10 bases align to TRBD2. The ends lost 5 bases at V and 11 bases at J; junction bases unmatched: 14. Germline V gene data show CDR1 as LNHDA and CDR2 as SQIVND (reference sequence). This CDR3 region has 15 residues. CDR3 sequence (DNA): TGTGCCAGTAGTCTTGGGCTAGCGGGGGCCCCGGAACAGTACTTC. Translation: CASSLGLAGAPEQYF. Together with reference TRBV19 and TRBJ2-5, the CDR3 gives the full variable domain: DGGITQSPKYLFRKEGQNVTLSCEQNLNHDAMYWYRQDPGQGLRLIYYSQIVNDFQKGDIAEGYSVSREKKESFPLTVTSAQKNPTAFYLCASSLGLAGAPEQYFGPGTRLLVL.

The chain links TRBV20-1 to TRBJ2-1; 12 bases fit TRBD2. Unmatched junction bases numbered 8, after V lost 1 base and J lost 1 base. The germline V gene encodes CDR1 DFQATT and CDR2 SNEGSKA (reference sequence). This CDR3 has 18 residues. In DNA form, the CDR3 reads TGCAGTGCTAGAGTCCTAGCGGGGGGGCCGATATCCTACAATGAGCAGTTCTTC. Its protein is CSARVLAGGPISYNEQFF.

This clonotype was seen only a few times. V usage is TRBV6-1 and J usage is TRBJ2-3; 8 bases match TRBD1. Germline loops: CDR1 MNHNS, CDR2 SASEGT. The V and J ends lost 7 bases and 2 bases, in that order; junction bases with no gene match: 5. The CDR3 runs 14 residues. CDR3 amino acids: CASNGQGNTDTQYF. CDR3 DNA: TGTGCCAGCAATGGACAGGGCAACACAGATACGCAGTATTTT.

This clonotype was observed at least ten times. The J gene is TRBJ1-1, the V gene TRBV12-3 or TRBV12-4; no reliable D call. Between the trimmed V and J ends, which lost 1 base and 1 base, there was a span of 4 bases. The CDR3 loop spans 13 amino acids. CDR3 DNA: TGTGCCAGCAGTTTAGGGAAGAACACTGAAGCTTTCTTT. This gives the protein CASSLGKNTEAFF.

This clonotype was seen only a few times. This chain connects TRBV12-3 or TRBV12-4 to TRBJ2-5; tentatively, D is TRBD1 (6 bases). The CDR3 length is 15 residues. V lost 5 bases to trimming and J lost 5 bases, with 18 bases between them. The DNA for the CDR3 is TGTGCCAGCAGTCGTGGGACACCCGGGACGGAGACCCAGTACTTC. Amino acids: CASSRGTPGTETQYF.

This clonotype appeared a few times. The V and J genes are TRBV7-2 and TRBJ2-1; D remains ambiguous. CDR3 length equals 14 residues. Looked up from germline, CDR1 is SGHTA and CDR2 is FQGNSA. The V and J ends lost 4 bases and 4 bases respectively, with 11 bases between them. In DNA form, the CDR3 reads TGTGCCAGCAGCTCCCTGGACGGTTACAATGAGCAGTTCTTC. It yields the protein CASSSLDGYNEQFF.

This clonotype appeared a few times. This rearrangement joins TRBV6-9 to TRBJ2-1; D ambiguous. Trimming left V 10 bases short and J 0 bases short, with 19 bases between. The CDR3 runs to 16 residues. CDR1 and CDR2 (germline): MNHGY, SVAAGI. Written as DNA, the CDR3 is TGTGCCAACCCTCGGCTAGAGCCTAGCTCCTACAATGAGCAGTTCTTC. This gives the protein CANPRLEPSSYNEQFF.

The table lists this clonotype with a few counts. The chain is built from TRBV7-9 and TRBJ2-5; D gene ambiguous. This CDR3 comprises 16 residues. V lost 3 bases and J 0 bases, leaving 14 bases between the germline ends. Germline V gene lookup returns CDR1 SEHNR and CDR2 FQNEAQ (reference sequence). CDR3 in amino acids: CASSLERLRYQETQYF. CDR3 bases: TGTGCCAGCAGCTTGGAACGGCTGCGGTACCAAGAGACCCAGTACTTC.

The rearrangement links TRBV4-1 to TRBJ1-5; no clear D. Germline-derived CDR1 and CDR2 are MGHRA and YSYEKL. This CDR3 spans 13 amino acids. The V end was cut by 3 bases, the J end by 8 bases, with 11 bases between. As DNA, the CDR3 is TGCGCCAGCAGCCAGGTTCTTCGGGAGCCCCAGCATTTT. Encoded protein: CASSQVLREPQHF.

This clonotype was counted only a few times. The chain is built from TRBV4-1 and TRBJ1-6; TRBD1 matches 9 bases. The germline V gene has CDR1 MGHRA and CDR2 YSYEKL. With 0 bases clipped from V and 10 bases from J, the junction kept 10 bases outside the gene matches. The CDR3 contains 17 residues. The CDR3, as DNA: TGCGCCAGCAGCCAAGATCCTGGGACAGGGTGGGGATCACCCCTCCACTTT. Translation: CASSQDPGTGWGSPLHF.

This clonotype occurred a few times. The CDR3 is CASSQALRGVPYEQYF. The CDR3 nucleotides are TGTGCCAGCAGCCAAGCTCTCAGGGGGGTCCCCTACGAGCAGTACTTC. J is TRBJ2-7 and V is TRBV3-1; TRBD1 might be the D (7 bases). The V and J ends lost 1 base and 2 bases respectively, with 15 bases between them. The CDR3 runs 16 residues. Germline assignment: CDR1 LGHDT and CDR2 YNNKEL (reference sequence).

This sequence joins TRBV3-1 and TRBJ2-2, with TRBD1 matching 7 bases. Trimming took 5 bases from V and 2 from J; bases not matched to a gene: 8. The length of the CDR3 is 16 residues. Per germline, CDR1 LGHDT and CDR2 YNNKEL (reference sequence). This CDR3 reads CASSFPGTDNTGELFF. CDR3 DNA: TGTGCCAGCAGCTTTCCCGGGACAGACAACACCGGGGAGCTGTTTTTT.

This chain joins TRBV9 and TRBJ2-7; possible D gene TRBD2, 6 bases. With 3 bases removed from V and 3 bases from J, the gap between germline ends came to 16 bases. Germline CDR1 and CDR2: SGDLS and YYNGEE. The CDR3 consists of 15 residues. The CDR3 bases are TGTGCCAGCAGCGCATACGGGCAGGGAGGCTACGAGCAGTACTTC. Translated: CASSAYGQGGYEQYF. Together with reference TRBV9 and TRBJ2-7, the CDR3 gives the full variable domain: DSGVTQTPKHLITATGQRVTLRCSPRSGDLSVYWYQQSLDQGLQFLIQYYNGEERAKGNILERFSAQQFPDLHSELNLSSLELGDSALYFCASSAYGQGGYEQYFGPGTRLTVT.

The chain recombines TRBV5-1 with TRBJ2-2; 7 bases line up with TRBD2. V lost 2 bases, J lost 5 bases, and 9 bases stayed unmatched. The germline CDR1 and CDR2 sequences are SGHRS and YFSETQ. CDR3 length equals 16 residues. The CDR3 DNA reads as TGCGCCAGCAGCTTTGGTGAGACTAGCCGGACCGGGGAGCTGTTTTTT. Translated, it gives CASSFGETSRTGELFF.

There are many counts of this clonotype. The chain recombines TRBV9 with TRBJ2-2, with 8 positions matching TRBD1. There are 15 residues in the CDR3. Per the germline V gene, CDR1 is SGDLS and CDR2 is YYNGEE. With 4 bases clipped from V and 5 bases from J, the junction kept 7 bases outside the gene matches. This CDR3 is CASSTGQGGTGELFF. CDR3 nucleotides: TGTGCCAGCAGCACCGGACAGGGAGGAACCGGGGAGCTGTTTTTT.

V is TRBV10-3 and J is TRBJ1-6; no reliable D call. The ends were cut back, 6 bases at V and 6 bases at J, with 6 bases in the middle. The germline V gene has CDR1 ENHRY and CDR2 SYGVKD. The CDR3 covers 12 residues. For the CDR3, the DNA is TGTGCCATCAGCGGGCCTAATTCACCCCTCCACTTT. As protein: CAISGPNSPLHF.

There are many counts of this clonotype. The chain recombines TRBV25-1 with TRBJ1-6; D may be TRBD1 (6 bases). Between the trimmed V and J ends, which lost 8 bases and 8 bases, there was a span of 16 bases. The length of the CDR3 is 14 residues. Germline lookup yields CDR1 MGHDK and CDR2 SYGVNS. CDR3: CASSRQVEHSPLHF. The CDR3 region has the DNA TGTGCCAGCTCGAGACAGGTTGAACATTCACCCCTCCACTTT.

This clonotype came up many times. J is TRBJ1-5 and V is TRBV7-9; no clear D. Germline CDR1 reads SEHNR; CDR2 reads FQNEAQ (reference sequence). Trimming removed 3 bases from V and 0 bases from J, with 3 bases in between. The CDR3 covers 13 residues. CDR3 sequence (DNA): TGTGCCAGCAGCTTGAGTAGCAATCAGCCCCAGCATTTT. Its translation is CASSLSSNQPQHF.

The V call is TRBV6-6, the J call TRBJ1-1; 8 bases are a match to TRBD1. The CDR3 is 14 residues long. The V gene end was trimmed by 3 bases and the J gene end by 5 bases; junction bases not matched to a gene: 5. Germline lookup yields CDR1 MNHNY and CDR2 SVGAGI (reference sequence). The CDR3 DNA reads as TGTGCCAGCAGTTATACAGGGGGGGGAACTGAAGCTTTCTTT. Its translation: CASSYTGGGTEAFF.

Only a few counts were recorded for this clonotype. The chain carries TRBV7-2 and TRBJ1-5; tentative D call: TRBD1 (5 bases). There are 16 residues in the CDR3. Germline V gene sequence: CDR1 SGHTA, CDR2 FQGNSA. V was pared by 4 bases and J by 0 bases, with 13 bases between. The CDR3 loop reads CASSSQTAYSNQPQHF. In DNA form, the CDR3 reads TGTGCCAGCAGCTCCCAGACAGCGTATAGCAATCAGCCCCAGCATTTT.

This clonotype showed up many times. Written as DNA, the CDR3 is TGCGCCAGCAGCGGGGACCGTCGAGGGACGCAGTATTTT. The encoded protein is CASSGDRRGTQYF. The genes are TRBV10-1 and TRBJ2-3, with D perhaps matching TRBD1 or TRBD2 (5 bases each). Germline V gene lookup returns CDR1 WNHNN and CDR2 SYGVQD (reference sequence). The germline V and J ends were trimmed by 6 bases and 9 bases, with 16 bases remaining between them. This CDR3 has 13 amino acids.

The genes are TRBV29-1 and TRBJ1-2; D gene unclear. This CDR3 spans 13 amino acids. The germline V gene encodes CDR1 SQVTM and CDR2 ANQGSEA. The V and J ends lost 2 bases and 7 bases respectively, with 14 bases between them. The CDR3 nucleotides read TGCAGCGTTGAACAGCGGGGAGTTAGTGGCTACACCTTC. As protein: CSVEQRGVSGYTF.

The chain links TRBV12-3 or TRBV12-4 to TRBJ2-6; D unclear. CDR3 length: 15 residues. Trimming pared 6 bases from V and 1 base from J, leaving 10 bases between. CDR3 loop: CASRTLGSGANVLTF. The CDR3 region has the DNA TGTGCCAGCAGGACGCTTGGATCTGGGGCCAACGTCCTGACTTTC.

CDR3 in DNA: TGTGCCAGCAGCTTTGCAGGAGGTGGCCAAGAGACCCAGTACTTC. Its translation: CASSFAGGGQETQYF. The chain joins TRBV7-2 to TRBJ2-5, with D possibly TRBD2 on 5 matching bases. This CDR3 is built from 15 residues. V lost 3 bases, J lost 1 base, and 12 bases lay in between. CDR1 is SGHTA, CDR2 FQGNSA, per germline.

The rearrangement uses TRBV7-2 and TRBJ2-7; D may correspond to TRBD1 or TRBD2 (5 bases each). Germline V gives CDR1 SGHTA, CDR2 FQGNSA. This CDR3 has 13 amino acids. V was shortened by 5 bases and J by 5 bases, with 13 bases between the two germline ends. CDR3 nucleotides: TGTGCCAGCAGCGAGGGACCTTTCCACGAGCAGTACTTC. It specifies CASSEGPFHEQYF.

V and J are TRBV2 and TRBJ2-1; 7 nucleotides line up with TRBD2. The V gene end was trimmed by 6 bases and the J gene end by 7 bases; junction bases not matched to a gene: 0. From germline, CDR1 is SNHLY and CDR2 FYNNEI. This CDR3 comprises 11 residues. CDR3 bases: TGTGCCAGCAGGGGGGGGAATGAGCAGTTCTTC. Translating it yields CASRGGNEQFF.

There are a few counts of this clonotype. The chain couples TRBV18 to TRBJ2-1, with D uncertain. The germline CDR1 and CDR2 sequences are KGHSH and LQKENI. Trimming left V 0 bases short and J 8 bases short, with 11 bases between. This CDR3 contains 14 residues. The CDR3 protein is CASSPPLGKHEQFF. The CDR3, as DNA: TGTGCCAGCTCACCACCACTGGGCAAGCATGAGCAGTTCTTC.

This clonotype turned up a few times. CDR3 DNA sequence: TGTGCCACCCAGGAGTATCAGTTCGGTGAGCAGTTCTTC. It yields the protein CATQEYQFGEQFF. The chain links TRBV24-1 to TRBJ2-1; D not certain. Trimming removed 9 bases at V and 9 bases at J, with 17 bases between. Germline loops: CDR1 KGHDR, CDR2 SFDVKD. The CDR3 extends over 13 amino acids.

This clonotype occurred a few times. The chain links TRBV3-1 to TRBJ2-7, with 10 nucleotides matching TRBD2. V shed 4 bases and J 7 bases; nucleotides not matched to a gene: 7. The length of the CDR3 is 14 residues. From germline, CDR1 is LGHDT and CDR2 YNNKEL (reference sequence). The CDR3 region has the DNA TGTGCCAGCAGCCCAGCGGGGGGGCCGCGTGAGCAGTACTTC. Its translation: CASSPAGGPREQYF.

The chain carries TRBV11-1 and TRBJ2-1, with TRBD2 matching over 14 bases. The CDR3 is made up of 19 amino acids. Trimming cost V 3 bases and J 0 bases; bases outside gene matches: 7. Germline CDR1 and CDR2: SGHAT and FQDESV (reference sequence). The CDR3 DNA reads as TGTGCCAGCAGCTTCGGACTAGCGGGGGGCCACAGCTCCTACAATGAGCAGTTCTTC. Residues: CASSFGLAGGHSSYNEQFF.

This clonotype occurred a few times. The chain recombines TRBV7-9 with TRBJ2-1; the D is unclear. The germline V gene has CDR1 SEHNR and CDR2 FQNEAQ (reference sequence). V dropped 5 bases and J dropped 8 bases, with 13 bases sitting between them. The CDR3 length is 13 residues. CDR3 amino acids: CASSPLLGHEQFF. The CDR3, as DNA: TGTGCCAGCAGCCCCCTCCTGGGCCATGAGCAGTTCTTC.

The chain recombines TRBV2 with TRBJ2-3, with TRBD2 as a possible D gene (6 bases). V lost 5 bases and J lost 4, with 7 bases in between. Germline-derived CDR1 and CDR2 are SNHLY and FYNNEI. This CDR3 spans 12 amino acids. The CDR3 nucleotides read TGTGCCAGCAGTCCTAGCGCAGATACGCAGTATTTT. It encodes CASSPSADTQYF.